This TCR beta chain comes out of a study of beta chain features in type 1 diabetes (dated by TCRdb to the late 2010s). Turning to the overall study: No differences in mean age, gender distribution, total cell number or subset yield were found between patients and healthy donors. Across all samples, some 110,000,000 sorted cells were examined, and cell number per subset correlated strongly with RNA yield. In the study, recently diagnosed type 1 diabetes patients and matched healthy donors were compared on the TCRB repertoires of their sorted circulating CD4+ T cell subsets. Whereas all 30 or so donors provided naive and central memory subsets, regulatory and stem cell-like memory subsets were isolated from just 8 patients and about eight healthy donors.

A single peripheral blood draw of approximately 0.11 L on average was collected from each donor into heparinised tubes. Naive, central memory, regulatory and stem cell-like memory CD4+ T cells were sorted on a BD FACSAria II using a panel including CD45RO, CCR7, CD25, CD127, CD95 and CD27. All sorted populations exceeded 98% purity. PBMCs were isolated right away by Lymphoprep density gradient centrifugation and were stained directly, without culture. Samples were stained and sorted in pairs, with one healthy donor and one patient per experiment, so that batch effects were minimized. Note on this clone: This clone's antigen is unknown. The record has no base qualities; no much larger clone is one base away.

Beyond this particular receptor, the publication reports: Naive, central memory and regulatory TCRB repertoires appeared to be more similar among patients than among healthy donors. Type 1 diabetes patients showed a moderate but significant shortening of TCRB CDR3 length in all four CD4+ subsets. Because cDNA rather than genomic DNA was sequenced, highly expressing activated cells could have been over-represented, although no difference in activation and CD3 levels was found between groups. At VDJ recombination sites, patients with type 1 diabetes made fewer insertions and deleted more nucleotides, a pattern implying thymic rearrangement abnormalities. Shorter templates might be favored by PCR, yet because patient and control samples were amplified and corrected together, any such skew would affect both groups equally. Because the HLA sub-analyses included only small numbers of individuals, any influence of HLA type on TCRB rearrangement was left unresolved.

The High Capacity cDNA Reverse Transcription Kit was used to reverse transcribe all of the isolated RNA, meaning that expressed TCRB transcripts were what got sequenced. Deep immunoSEQ sequencing was performed on naive, central memory and regulatory T cell samples, with an average of around 3.5 million total reads per sample. After sorted cells were lysed in RLT buffer, RNA was extracted with DNase-treated RNeasy Micro or Mini kits, with the choice depending on cell number. Each cell subset was processed on its own to prevent cross-contamination, while patient and healthy donor samples were processed together. Using the immunoSEQ multiplex PCR, TCRB sequences were amplified from cDNA into 87-bp fragments spanning the CDR3 region. The amplicons were sequenced using the Illumina HiSeq platform. On the study's bioinformatics: PCR bias was computationally corrected using synthetic template baselines, reads within Hamming distance 2 were collapsed, and singletons that could not be merged were discarded. By aligning reads against IMGT, V, D and J genes, CDR3 length, and insertions or deletions at six rearrangement sites were assigned. Within each subset, clonotype counts were normalized to sorted cell number, and only after that were true diversity and Gini coefficients computed with the tcR R package. The overlap coefficient, calculated on TCRB nucleotide sequences, was used to quantify repertoire sharing. Imported from immuneACCESS, the table was reduced by TCRdb to in-frame sequences with V and J called. These copies leave out some clones; in studies compared against another copy, an unresolved V gene accounts for under half, and the cause of the remainder is not known. The V and J calls and clone size were taken over from that table, and D and trimming were inferred from the DNA. This sample comprises about 52,000 clones, over 40% of them detected only once. The ten largest clones represent 1.4% to 1.5% of the sample.

The CDR3, from cysteine to phenylalanine, totals 17 residues. The read is trimmed to its CDR3 DNA, 51 bases read in frame from base 1. Sequenced: Tregs from blood. The cell subset or site label, as the study defines it: regulatory CD4+ T cells. The chain links TRBV21-1 with TRBJ2-3; TRBD1 is taken as the D call from the table, unchecked against the DNA. TRBV21-1 is a pseudogene locus. The receptor's source is a man younger than 40 with type 1 diabetes. The CDR3 region: CASSKAKGHSSTDTQYF. DNA sequence: TGTGCCAGCAGCAAAGCTAAGGGACATTCTAGCACAGATACGCAGTATTTT.